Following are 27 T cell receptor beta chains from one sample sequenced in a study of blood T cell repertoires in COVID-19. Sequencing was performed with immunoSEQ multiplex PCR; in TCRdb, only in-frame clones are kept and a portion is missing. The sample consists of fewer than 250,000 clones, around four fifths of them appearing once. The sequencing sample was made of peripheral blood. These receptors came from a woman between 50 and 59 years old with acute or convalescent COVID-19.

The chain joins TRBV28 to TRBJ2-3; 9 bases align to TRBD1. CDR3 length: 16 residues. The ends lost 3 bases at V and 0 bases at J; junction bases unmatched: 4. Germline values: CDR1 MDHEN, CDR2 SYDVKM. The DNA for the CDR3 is TGTGCCAGCAGTTTTATAGGACAGGGGAGCACAGATACGCAGTATTTT. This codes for CASSFIGQGSTDTQYF. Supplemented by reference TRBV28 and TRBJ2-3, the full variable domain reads DVKVTQSSRYLVKRTGEKVFLECVQDMDHENMFWYRQDPGLGLRLIYFSYDVKMKEKGDIPEGYSVSREKKERFSLILESASTNQTSMYLCASSFIGQGSTDTQYFGPGTRLTVL.

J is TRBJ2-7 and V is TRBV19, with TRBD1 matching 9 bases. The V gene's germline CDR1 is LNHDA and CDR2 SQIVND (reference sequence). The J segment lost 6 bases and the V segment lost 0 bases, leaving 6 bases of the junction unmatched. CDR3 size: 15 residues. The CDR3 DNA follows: TGTGCCAGTAGTATAGAGGGAGGGACAGGGACCGAGCAGTACTTC. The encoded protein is CASSIEGGTGTEQYF.

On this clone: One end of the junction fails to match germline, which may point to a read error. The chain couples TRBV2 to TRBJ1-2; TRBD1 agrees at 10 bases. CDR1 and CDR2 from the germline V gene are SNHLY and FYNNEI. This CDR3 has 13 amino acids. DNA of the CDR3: TGTGCCAACAGTCGGGACAGGGGAAGGGGCTACACCTTC. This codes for CANSRDRGRGYTF.

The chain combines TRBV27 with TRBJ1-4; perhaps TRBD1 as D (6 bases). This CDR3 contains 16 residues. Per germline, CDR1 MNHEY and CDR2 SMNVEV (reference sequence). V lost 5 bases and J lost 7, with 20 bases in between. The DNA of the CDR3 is TGTGCCAGCAGTCCCCTCCCACAGGGTTTCGTTGAAAAACTGTTTTTT. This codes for CASSPLPQGFVEKLFF.

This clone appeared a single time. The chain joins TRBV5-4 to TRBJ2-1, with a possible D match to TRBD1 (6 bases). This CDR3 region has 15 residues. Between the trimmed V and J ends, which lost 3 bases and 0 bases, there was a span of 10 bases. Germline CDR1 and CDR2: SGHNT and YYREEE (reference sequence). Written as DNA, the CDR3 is TGTGCCAGCAGCTCTCCAGGGGACTCCTACAATGAGCAGTTCTTC. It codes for CASSSPGDSYNEQFF.

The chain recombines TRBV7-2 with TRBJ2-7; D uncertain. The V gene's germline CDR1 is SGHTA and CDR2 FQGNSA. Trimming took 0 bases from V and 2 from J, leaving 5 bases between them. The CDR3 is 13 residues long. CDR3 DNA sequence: TGTGCCAGCAGCTTAGCGCAGACCTACGAGCAGTACTTC. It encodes CASSLAQTYEQYF.

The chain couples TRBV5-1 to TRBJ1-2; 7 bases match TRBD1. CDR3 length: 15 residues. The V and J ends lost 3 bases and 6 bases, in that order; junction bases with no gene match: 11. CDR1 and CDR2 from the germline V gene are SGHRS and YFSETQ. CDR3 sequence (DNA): TGCGCCAGCAGCTCAAACGCAGGGACAGCCGATGGCTACACCTTC. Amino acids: CASSSNAGTADGYTF.

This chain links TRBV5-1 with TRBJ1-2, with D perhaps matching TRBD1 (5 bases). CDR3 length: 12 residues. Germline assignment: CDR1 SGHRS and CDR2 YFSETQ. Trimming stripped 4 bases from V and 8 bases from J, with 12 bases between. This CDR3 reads CASSGQPGGYTF. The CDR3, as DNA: TGCGCCAGCAGCGGCCAACCAGGGGGCTACACCTTC. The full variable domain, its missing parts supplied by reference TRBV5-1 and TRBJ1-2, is KAGVTQTPRYLIKTRGQQVTLSCSPISGHRSVSWYQQTPGQGLQFLFEYFSETQRNKGNFPGRFSGRQFSNSRSEMNVSTLELGDSALYLCASSGQPGGYTFGSGTRLTVV.

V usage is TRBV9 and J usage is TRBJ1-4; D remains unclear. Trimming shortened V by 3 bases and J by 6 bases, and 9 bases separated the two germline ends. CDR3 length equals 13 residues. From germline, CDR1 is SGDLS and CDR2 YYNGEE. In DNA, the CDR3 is TGTGCCAGCAGCGCCGGACTGGATGAAAAACTGTTTTTT. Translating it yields CASSAGLDEKLFF.

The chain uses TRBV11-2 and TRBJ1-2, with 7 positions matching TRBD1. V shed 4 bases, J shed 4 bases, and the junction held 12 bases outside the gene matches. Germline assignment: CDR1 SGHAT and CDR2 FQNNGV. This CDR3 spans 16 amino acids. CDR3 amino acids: CASSSLLEGAGYGYTF. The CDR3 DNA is TGTGCCAGCAGCTCGCTGTTGGAGGGGGCGGGCTATGGCTACACCTTC.

The CDR3, as DNA: TGCAGTGCTTTCAGGGCAGGGGGCTACACCTTC. Translated, it gives CSAFRAGGYTF. This chain links TRBV20-1 with TRBJ1-2; maybe TRBD1 (5 bases). CDR3 length equals 11 residues. Germline V CDR1 and CDR2: DFQATT, SNEGSKA (reference sequence). With 5 bases removed from V and 8 bases from J, the gap between germline ends came to 12 bases.

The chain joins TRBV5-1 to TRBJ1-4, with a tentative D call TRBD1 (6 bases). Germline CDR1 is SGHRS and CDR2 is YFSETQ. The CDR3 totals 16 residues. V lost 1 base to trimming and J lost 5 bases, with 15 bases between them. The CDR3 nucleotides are TGCGCCAGCAGCTTGACAGGGTTGGGGTCGAATGAAAAACTGTTTTTT. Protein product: CASSLTGLGSNEKLFF. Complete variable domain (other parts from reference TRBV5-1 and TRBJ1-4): KAGVTQTPRYLIKTRGQQVTLSCSPISGHRSVSWYQQTPGQGLQFLFEYFSETQRNKGNFPGRFSGRQFSNSRSEMNVSTLELGDSALYLCASSLTGLGSNEKLFFGSGTQLSVL.

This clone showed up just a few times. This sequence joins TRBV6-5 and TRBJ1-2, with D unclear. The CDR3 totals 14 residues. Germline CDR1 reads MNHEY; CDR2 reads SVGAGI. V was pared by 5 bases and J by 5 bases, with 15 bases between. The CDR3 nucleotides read TGTGCCAGCAGTCCAAGGCTAGGAAGGTATGGCTACACCTTC. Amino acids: CASSPRLGRYGYTF.

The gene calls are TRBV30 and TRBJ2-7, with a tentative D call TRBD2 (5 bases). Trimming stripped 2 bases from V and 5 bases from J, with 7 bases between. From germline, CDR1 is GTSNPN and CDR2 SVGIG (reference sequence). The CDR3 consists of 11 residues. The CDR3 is CAWSRGNEQYF. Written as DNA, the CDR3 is TGTGCCTGGAGTCGGGGAAACGAGCAGTACTTC.

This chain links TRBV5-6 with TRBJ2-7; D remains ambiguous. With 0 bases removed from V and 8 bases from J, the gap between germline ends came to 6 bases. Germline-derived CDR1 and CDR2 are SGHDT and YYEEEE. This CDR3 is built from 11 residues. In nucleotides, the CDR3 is TGTGCCAGCAGCTTGGAAGCGAAGCAGTACTTC. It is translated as CASSLEAKQYF.

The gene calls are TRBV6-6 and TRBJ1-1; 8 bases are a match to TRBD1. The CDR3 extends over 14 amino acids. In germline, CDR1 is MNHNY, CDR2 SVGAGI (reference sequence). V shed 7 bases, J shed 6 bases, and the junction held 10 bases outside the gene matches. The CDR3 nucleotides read TGTGCCAGCAATAGACAGGGGTATTTGGCTGAAGCTTTCTTT. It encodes CASNRQGYLAEAFF.

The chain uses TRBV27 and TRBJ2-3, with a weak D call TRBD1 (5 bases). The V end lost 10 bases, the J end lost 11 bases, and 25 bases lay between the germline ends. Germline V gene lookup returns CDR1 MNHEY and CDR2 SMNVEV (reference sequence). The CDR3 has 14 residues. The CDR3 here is CAIGQGTRPSGQYF. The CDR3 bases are TGTGCCATCGGTCAGGGCACACGTCCCAGTGGGCAGTATTTT.

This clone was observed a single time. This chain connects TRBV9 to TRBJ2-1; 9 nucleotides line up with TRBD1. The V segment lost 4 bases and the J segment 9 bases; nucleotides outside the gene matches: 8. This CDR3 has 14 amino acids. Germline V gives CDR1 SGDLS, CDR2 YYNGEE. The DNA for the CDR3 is TGTGCCAGCAGCCCTCTGACAGGGGGTGGTGAGCAGTTCTTC. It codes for CASSPLTGGGEQFF.

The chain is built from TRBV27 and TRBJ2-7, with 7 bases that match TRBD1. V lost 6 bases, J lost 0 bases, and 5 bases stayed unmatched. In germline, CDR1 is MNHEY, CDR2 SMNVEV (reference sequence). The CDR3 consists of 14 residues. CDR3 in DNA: TGTGCCAGCAGGTCTCGGGACAGCTCCTACGAGCAGTACTTC. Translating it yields CASRSRDSSYEQYF.

CDR3 loop: CATSDRLRGNTGELFF. For the CDR3, the DNA is TGTGCCACCAGTGACCGACTTAGGGGGAACACCGGGGAGCTGTTTTTT. The chain couples TRBV24-1 to TRBJ2-2, with D perhaps matching TRBD1 (5 bases). The CDR3 is 16 residues long. Trimming shortened V by 4 bases and J by 1 base, and 12 bases separated the two germline ends. Germline V gene data show CDR1 as KGHDR and CDR2 as SFDVKD.

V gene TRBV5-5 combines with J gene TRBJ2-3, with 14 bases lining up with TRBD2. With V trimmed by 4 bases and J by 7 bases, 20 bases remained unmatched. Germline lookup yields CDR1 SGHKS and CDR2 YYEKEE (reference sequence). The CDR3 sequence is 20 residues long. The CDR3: CASSPWTVKGLAGGLHTQYF. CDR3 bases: TGTGCCAGCAGCCCTTGGACTGTTAAAGGACTAGCGGGAGGACTCCATACGCAGTATTTT.

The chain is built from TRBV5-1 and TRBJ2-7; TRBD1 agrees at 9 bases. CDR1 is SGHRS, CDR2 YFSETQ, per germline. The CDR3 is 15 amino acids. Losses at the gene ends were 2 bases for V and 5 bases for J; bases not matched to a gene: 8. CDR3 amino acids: CASSLTSGQGDEQYF. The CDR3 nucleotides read TGCGCCAGCAGCTTAACTTCGGGACAGGGCGACGAGCAGTACTTC.

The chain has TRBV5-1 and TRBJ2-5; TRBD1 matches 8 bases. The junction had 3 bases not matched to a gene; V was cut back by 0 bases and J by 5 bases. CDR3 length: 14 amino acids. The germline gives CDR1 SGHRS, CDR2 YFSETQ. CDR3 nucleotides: TGCGCCAGCAGCTTGGGGGCAGGGGGCGAGACCCAGTACTTC. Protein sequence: CASSLGAGGETQYF.

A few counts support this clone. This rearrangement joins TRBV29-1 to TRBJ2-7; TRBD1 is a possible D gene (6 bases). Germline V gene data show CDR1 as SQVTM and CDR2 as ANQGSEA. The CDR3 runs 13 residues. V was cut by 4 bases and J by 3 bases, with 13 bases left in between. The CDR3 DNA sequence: TGCAGCGTTGCTGAGGGACATCACTACGAGCAGTACTTC. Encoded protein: CSVAEGHHYEQYF.

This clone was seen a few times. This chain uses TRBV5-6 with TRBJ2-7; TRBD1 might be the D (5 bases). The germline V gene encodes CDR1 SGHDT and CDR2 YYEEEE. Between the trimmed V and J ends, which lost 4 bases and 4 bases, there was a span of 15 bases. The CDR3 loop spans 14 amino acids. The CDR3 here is CASSHEGAPYEQYF. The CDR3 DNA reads TGTGCCAGCAGCCACGAAGGGGCACCTTACGAGCAGTACTTC. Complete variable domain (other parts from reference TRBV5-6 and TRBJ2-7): DAGVTQSPTHLIKTRGQQVTLRCSPKSGHDTVSWYQQALGQGPQFIFQYYEEEERQRGNFPDRFSGHQFPNYSSELNVNALLLGDSALYLCASSHEGAPYEQYFGPGTRLTVT.

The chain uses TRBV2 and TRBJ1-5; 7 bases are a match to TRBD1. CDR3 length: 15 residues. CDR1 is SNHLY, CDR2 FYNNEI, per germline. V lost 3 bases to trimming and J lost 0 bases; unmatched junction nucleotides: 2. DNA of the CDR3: TGTGCCAGCAGTGAGGGACAGAATAGCAATCAGCCCCAGCATTTT. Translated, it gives CASSEGQNSNQPQHF.

CDR3 sequence: CASSEGNTIYF. The CDR3 DNA reads as TGTGCCAGCAGCGAGGGAAACACCATATATTTT. V and J are TRBV11-2 and TRBJ1-3; D gene ambiguous. The CDR3 length is 11 residues. The V and J ends lost 5 bases and 4 bases respectively, with 3 bases between them. Germline V gene sequence: CDR1 SGHAT, CDR2 FQNNGV.